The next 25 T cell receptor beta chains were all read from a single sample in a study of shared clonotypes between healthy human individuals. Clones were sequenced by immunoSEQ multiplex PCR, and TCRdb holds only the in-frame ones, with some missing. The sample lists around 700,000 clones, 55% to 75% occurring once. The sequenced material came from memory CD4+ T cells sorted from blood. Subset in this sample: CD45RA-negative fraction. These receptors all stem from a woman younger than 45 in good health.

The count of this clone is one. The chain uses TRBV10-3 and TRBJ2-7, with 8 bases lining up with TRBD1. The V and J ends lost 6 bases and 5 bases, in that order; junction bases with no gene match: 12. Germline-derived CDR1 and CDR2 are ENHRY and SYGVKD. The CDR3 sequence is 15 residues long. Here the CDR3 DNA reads TGTGCCATCAGCAATGGACAGGGCCCGACCGACGAGCAGTACTTC. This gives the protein CAISNGQGPTDEQYF.

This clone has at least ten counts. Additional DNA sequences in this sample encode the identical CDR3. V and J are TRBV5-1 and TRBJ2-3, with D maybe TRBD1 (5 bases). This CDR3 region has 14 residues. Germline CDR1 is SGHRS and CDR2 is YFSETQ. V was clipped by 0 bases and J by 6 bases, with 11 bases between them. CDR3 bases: TGCGCCAGCAGCTTGGGGCAGGGTGGGGATACGCAGTATTTT. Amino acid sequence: CASSLGQGGDTQYF.

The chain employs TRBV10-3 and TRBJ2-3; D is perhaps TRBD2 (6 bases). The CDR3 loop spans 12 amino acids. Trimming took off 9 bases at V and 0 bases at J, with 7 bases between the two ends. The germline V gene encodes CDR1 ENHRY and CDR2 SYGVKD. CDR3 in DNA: TGTGCCATTGCGGGAAGCACAGATACGCAGTATTTT. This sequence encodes CAIAGSTDTQYF.

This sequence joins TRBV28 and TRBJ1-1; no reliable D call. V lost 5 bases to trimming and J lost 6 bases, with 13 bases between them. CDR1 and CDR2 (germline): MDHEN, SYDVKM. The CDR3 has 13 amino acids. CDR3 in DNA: TGTGCCAGCAGTGAGATAAGCGTAGCTGAAGCTTTCTTT. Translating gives CASSEISVAEAFF.

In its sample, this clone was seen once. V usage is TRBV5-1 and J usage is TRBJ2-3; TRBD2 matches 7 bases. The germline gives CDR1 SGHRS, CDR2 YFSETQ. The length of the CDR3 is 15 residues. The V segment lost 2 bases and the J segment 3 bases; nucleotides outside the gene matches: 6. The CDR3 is CASSFGEGITDTQYF. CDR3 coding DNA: TGCGCCAGCAGCTTTGGGGAGGGGATTACAGATACGCAGTATTTT.

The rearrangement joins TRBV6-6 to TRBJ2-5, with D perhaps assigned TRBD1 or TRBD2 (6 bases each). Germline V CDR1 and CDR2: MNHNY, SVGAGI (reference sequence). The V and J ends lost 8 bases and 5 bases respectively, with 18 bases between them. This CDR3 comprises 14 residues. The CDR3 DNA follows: TGTGCCAGCGCTAAAGGGGGGAGCGGCGAGACCCAGTACTTC. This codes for CASAKGGSGETQYF.

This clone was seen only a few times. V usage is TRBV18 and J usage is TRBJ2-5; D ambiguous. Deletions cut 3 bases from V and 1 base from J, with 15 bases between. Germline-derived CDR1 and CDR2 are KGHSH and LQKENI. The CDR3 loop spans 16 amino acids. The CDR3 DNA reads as TGTGCCAGCTCACCCGGCCGGCAGCCCATCCAAGAGACCCAGTACTTC. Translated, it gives CASSPGRQPIQETQYF. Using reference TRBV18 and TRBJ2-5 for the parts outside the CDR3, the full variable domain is NAGVMQNPRHLVRRRGQEARLRCSPMKGHSHVYWYRQLPEEGLKFMVYLQKENIIDESGMPKERFSAEFPKEGPSILRIQQVVRGDSAAYFCASSPGRQPIQETQYFGPGTRLLVL.

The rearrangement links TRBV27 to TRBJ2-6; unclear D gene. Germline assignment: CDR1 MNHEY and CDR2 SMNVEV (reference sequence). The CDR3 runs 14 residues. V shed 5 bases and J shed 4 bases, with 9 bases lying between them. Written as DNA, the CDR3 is TGTGCCAGCAGTACCCTGGCCGGGGCCAACGTCCTGACTTTC. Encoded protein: CASSTLAGANVLTF.

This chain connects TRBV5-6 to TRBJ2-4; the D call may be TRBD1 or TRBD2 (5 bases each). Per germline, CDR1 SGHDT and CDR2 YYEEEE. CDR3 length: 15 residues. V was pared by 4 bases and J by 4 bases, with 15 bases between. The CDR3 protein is CASSTRGALKNIQYF. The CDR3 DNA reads TGTGCCAGCAGCACCCGAGGGGCATTGAAAAACATTCAGTACTTC.

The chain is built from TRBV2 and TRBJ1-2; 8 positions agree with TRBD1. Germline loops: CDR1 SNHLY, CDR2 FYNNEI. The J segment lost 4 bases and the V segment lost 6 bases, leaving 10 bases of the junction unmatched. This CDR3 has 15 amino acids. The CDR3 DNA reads TGTGCCAGCAGCCCTAGGACAGGGAAAGGCTATGGCTACACCTTC. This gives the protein CASSPRTGKGYGYTF.

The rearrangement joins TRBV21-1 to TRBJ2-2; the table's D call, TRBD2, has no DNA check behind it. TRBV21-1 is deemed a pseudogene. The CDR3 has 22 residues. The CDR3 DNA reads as TGTGCCAGCAGCAAAGCGCTTTTTGTCACCCCCTTAGAACGGGCGAACACCGGGGAGCTGTTTTTT. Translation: CASSKALFVTPLERANTGELFF.

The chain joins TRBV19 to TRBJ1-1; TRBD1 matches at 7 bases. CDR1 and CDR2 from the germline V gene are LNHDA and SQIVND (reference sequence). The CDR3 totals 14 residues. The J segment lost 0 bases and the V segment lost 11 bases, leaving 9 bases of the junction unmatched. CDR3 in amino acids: CASRGDSMNTEAFF. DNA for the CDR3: TGTGCCTCCCGCGGGGACAGCATGAACACTGAAGCTTTCTTT.

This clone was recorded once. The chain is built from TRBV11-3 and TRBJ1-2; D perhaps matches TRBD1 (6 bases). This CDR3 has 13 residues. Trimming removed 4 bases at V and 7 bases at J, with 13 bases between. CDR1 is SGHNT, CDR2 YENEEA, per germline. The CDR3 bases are TGTGCCAGCAGCTACGAACGGACAGCTGGCTACACCTTC. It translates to CASSYERTAGYTF.

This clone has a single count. Written as DNA, the CDR3 is TGTGCCAGCACCTCCGGGACTAGCGGGAGTTATACGCAGTATTTT. The encoded protein is CASTSGTSGSYTQYF. V is TRBV4-2 and J is TRBJ2-3; TRBD2 aligns across 14 bases. The CDR3 extends over 15 amino acids. V trimming: 7 bases; J trimming: 7 bases; junction bases outside the gene matches: 7. Germline V gene data show CDR1 as LGHNA and CDR2 as YNFKEQ.

CDR3 sequence (DNA): TGTGCCAGCAGTGGGGGACAGGGCAACTATGGCTACACCTTC. The encoded protein is CASSGGQGNYGYTF. J is TRBJ1-2 and V is TRBV6-1, with 9 positions matching TRBD1. The CDR3 has 14 residues. V gave up 4 bases and J gave up 2 bases; unmatched junction bases: 2. Per the germline V gene, CDR1 is MNHNS and CDR2 is SASEGT.

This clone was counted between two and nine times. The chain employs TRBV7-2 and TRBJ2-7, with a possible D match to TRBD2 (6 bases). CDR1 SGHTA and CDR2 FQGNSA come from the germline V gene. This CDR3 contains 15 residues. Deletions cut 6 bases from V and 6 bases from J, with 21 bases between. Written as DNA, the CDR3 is TGTGCCAGCAGAAACTCGGGACTCCACATCGTCGAGCAGTACTTC. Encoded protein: CASRNSGLHIVEQYF.

CDR3 sequence: CASRRDSKEQFF. The CDR3 DNA is TGTGCCAGCAGGAGGGACTCCAAAGAGCAGTTCTTC. J is TRBJ2-1 and V is TRBV2; a possible D gene is TRBD2 (6 bases). From germline, CDR1 is SNHLY and CDR2 FYNNEI. V shed 6 bases and J shed 10 bases, with 13 bases lying between them. CDR3 length: 12 amino acids.

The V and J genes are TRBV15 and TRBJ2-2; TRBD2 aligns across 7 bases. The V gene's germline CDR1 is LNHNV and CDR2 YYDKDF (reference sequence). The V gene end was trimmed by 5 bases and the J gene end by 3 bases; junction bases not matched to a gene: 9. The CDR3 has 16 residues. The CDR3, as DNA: TGTGCCACCAGCCTAGGTGGTGCGGGAGACACCGGGGAGCTGTTTTTT. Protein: CATSLGGAGDTGELFF.

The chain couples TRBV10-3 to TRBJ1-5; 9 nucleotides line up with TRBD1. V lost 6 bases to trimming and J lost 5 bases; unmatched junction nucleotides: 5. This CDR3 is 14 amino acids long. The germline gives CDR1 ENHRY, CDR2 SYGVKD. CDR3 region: CAIRPGQGDQPQHF. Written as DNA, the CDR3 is TGTGCCATCAGGCCGGGACAGGGAGATCAGCCCCAGCATTTT.

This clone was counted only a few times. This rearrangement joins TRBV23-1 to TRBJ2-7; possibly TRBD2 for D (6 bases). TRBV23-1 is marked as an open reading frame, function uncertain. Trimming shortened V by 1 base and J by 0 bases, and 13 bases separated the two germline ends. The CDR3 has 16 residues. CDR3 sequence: CASSQFPGLNSYEQYF. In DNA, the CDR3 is TGCGCCAGCAGTCAATTTCCGGGACTGAACTCCTACGAGCAGTACTTC.

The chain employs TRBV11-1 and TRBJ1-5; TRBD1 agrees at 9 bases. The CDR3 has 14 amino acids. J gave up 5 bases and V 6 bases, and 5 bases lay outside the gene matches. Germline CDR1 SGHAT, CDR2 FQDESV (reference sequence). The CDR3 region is CASSPGTGYQPQHF. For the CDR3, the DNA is TGTGCCAGCAGTCCCGGGACAGGGTATCAGCCCCAGCATTTT.

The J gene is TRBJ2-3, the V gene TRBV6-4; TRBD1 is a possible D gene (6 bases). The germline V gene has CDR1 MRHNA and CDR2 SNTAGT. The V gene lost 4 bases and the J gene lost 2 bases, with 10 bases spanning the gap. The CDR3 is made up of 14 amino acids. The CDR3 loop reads CASSATGVTDTQYF. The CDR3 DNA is TGTGCCAGCAGTGCGACAGGAGTCACAGATACGCAGTATTTT.

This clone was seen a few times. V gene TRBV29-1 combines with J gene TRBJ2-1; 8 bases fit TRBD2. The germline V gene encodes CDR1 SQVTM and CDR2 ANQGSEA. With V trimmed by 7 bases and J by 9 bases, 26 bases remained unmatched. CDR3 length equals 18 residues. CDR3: CSADLGLGVGLAVSEQFF. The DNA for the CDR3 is TGCAGCGCCGACCTGGGCCTGGGAGTCGGACTAGCTGTCTCTGAGCAGTTCTTC.

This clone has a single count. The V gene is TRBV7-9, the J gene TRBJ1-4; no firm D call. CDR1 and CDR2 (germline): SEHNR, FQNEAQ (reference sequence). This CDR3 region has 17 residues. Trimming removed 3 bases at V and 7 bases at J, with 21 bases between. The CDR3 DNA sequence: TGTGCCAGCAGCTTCGGGATCGCGGGAATAATAGTTGAAAAACTGTTTTTT. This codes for CASSFGIAGIIVEKLFF.

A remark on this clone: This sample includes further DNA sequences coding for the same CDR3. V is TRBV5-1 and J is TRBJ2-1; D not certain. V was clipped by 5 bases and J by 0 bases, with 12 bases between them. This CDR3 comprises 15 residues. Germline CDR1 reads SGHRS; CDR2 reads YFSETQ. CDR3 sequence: CASSSDSASYNEQFF. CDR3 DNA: TGCGCCAGCAGTTCTGACTCCGCCTCCTACAATGAGCAGTTCTTC. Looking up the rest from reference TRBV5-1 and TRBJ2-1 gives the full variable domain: KAGVTQTPRYLIKTRGQQVTLSCSPISGHRSVSWYQQTPGQGLQFLFEYFSETQRNKGNFPGRFSGRQFSNSRSEMNVSTLELGDSALYLCASSSDSASYNEQFFGPGTRLTVL.